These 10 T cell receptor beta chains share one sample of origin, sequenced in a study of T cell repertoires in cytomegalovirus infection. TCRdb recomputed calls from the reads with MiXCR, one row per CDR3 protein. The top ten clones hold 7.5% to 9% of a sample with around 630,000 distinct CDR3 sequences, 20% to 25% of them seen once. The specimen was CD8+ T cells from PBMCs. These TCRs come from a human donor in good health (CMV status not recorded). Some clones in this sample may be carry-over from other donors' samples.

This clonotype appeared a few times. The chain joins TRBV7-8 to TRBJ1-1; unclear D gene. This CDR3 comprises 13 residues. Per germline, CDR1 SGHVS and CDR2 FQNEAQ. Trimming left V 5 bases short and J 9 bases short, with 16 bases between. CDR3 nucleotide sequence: TGTGCCAGCAGCGTCCTAGGAGGGAGGCAAGCTTTCTTT. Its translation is CASSVLGGRQAFF.

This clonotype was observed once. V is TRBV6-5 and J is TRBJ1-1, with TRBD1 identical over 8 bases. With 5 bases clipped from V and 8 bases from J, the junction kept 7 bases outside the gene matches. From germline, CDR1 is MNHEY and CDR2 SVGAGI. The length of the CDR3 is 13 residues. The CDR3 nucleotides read TGTGCCAGCAGTGGGTTGACAGGGGACGAAGCTTTCTTT. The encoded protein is CASSGLTGDEAFF.

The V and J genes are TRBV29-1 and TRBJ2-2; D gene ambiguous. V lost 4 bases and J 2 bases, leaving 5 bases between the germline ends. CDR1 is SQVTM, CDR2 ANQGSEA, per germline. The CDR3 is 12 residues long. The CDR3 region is CSVVPNTGELFF. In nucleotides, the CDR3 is TGCAGCGTTGTCCCCAACACCGGGGAGCTGTTTTTT.

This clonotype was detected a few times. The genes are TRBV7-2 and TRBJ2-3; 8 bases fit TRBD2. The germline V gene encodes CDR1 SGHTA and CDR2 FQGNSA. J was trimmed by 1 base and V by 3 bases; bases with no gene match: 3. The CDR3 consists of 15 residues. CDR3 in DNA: TGTGCCAGCAGCTTCGTCGGGGGGGGCACAGATACGCAGTATTTT. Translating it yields CASSFVGGGTDTQYF.

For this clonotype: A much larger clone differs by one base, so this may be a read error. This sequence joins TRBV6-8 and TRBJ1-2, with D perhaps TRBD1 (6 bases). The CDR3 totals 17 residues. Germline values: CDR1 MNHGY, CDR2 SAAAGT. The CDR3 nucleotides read TGTGTCAGCAGCTCCCCCGGCCCAGGGGCCGAAAACTATGGCTACACCTTC. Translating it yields CVSSSPGPGAENYGYTF.

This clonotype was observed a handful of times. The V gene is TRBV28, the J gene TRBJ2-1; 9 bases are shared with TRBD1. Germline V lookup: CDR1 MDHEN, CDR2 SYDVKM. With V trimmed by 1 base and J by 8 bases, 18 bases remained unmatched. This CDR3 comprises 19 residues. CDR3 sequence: CASSLFLGGQGRVTDEQFF. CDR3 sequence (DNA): TGTGCCAGCAGTTTATTCTTAGGGGGACAGGGAAGGGTCACCGATGAGCAGTTCTTC. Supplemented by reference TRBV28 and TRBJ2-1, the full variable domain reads DVKVTQSSRYLVKRTGEKVFLECVQDMDHENMFWYRQDPGLGLRLIYFSYDVKMKEKGDIPEGYSVSREKKERFSLILESASTNQTSMYLCASSLFLGGQGRVTDEQFFGPGTRLTVL.

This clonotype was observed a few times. The CDR3 here is CASSEGGNSYEQYV. The DNA for the CDR3 is TGTGCCAGCAGTGAGGGCGGGAACTCCTACGAGCAGTACGTC. V is TRBV28 and J is TRBJ2-7; possible D gene TRBD2, 6 bases. This CDR3 is 14 amino acids long. The germline V and J ends were trimmed by 5 bases and 0 bases, with 11 bases remaining between them. Germline CDR1 is MDHEN and CDR2 is SYDVKM.

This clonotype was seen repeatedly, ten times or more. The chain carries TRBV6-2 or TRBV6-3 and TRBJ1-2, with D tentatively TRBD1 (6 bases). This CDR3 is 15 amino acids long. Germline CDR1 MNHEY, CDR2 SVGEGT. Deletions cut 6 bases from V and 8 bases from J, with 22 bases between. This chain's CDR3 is CASSLWTEGRRGYTF. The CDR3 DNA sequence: TGTGCCAGCAGCCTCTGGACAGAGGGGAGGAGAGGCTACACCTTC.

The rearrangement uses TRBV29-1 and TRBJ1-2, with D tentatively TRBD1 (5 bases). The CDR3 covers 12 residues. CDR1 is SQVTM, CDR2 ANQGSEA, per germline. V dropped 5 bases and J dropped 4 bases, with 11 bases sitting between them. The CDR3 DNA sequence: TGCAGCGTTTACGAGGGACGCTATGGCTACACCTTC. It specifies CSVYEGRYGYTF.

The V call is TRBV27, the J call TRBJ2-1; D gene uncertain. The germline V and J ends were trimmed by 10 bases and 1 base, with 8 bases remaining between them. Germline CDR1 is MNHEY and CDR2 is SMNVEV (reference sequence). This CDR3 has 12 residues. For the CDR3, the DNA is TGTGCCACCGAGAGTTCCTACAATGAGCAGTTCTTC. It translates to CATESSYNEQFF.